The rows below give T cell receptor beta chains drawn from one sample of a study of CD8+ T cells in alopecia areata. Clones were sequenced by immunoSEQ multiplex PCR, and TCRdb holds only the in-frame ones, with some missing. The sample contains about 120,000 clones, 53% of which appear only once. Sample: CD4+ T cells sorted from blood, taken at week 4, from a patient treated with tofacitinib. The receptors derive from a human donor with alopecia areata. Both conserved end residues are part of each CDR3. D genes are given only for firm matches. Only part of the rows carry a size: once, few, many, or a class if the clone is expanded.

abundance	d_gene	v_gene	j_gene	CDR3nt	CDR3aa
few	.	TRBV6-4	TRBJ1-1	TGTGCCAGCAGTGACTCGATGGGTGAAGCTTTCTTT	CASSDSMGEAFF
.	TRBD1	TRBV4-1	TRBJ2-1	TGCGCCAGCAGCCCGTTACAGGGGGAGGAGCAGTTCTTC	CASSPLQGEEQFF
.	TRBD1	TRBV30	TRBJ2-3	TGTGCCTGGAGAGGGGACAGGGCTTATACGCAGTATTTT	CAWRGDRAYTQYF
.	.	TRBV6-5	TRBJ2-6	TGTGCCAGCAGTCGCCCGATCTCTGGGGCCAACGTCCTGACTTTC	CASSRPISGANVLTF
.	.	TRBV18	TRBJ2-6	TGTGCCAGCTCACCCGACAGGTCCCGCTCTGGGGCCAACGTCCTGACTTTC	CASSPDRSRSGANVLTF
.	.	TRBV7-8	TRBJ2-6	TGTGCCAGCAGCGGGGGACTTGCGGGGGCCAACGTCCTGACTTTC	CASSGGLAGANVLTF
.	TRBD2	TRBV25-1	TRBJ2-1	TGTGCCAGCAGTGAAGCTAGCGGGACTTACAATGAGCAGTTCTTC	CASSEASGTYNEQFF
few	.	TRBV10-3	TRBJ1-1	TGTGCCATCAGTGACAGGGGTAGCACTGAAGCTTTCTTT	CAISDRGSTEAFF
.	.	TRBV11-2	TRBJ2-7	TGTGCCAGCAGCTTAGGAAACCAGAAGCAGCAGTACTTC	CASSLGNQKQQYF
few	TRBD1	TRBV6-1	TRBJ2-7	TGTGCCAGCAGTGAAGATTGGACAGGGGCCTACGAGCAGTACTTC	CASSEDWTGAYEQYF
.	TRBD1	TRBV7-9	TRBJ1-5	TGTGCCAGCAGCCCTGGGACAGGCGAATATCAGCCCCAGCATTTT	CASSPGTGEYQPQHF
.	.	TRBV7-2	TRBJ2-1	TGTGCCAGCAGCTTTTACAATGAGCAGTTCTTC	CASSFYNEQFF
.	TRBD1	TRBV18	TRBJ2-7	TGTGCCAGCTCACGGGACAGGAATCTGGAGCAGTACTTC	CASSRDRNLEQYF
.	TRBD1	TRBV27	TRBJ2-7	TGTGCCAGCAGTGCGACGACAGGGGGCTACGAGCAGTACTTC	CASSATTGGYEQYF
few	.	TRBV7-2	TRBJ2-2	TGTGCCAGCAGCCCCCAAACCACCGGGGAGCTGTTTTTT	CASSPQTTGELFF
.	.	TRBV30	TRBJ2-3	TGTGCCTGGAGTGTCCGGGCAGCAGATACGCAGTATTTT	CAWSVRAADTQYF
.	TRBD2	TRBV4-1	TRBJ2-2	TGCGCCAGCAGCCAAGGAACTAGCGGGGTTACCGGGGAGCTGTTTTTT	CASSQGTSGVTGELFF